Shown below are 17 T cell receptor beta chains from a single sample sequenced in a study of blood T cell repertoires in COVID-19. Libraries were prepared by immunoSEQ multiplex PCR; TCRdb keeps only in-frame clonotypes and omits some of them. Here the sample spans some 460,000 clones, roughly 87% being singletons. Material: PBMCs or T cells enriched from blood (not recorded which). The receptors stem from a woman under 30 who had recovered from COVID-19.

The chain combines TRBV5-4 with TRBJ2-5, with D perhaps TRBD2 (5 bases). Germline V gene sequence: CDR1 SGHNT, CDR2 YYREEE (reference sequence). This CDR3 is built from 15 residues. V lost 5 bases and J lost 4, with 18 bases in between. The CDR3 bases are TGTGCCAGCAGTTCGGATAGCGCCCCCTCAGAGACCCAGTACTTC. As protein: CASSSDSAPSETQYF. The full variable domain, rest sourced from reference TRBV5-4 and TRBJ2-5, is ETGVTQSPTHLIKTRGQQVTLRCSSQSGHNTVSWYQQALGQGPQFIFQYYREEENGRGNFPPRFSGLQFPNYSSELNVNALELDDSALYLCASSSDSAPSETQYFGPGTRLLVL.

DNA for the CDR3: TGTGCCAGCAGGGCGACAGAAAACTATGGCTACACCTTC. It specifies CASRATENYGYTF. V usage is TRBV12-3 or TRBV12-4 and J usage is TRBJ1-2, with D perhaps TRBD1 (5 bases). Trimming took off 6 bases at V and 2 bases at J, with 10 bases between the two ends. This CDR3 comprises 13 residues.

J is TRBJ1-2 and V is TRBV4-1; D is unresolved. Germline lookup yields CDR1 MGHRA and CDR2 YSYEKL. The CDR3 is 13 amino acids. V was cut by 0 bases and J by 0 bases, with 2 bases left in between. The CDR3 loop is CASSQDANYGYTF. The CDR3 DNA sequence: TGCGCCAGCAGCCAAGACGCTAACTATGGCTACACCTTC.

The genes are TRBV7-3 and TRBJ1-1; D uncertain. The V end lost 5 bases, the J end lost 1 base, and 11 bases lay between the germline ends. CDR1 and CDR2 from the germline V gene are SGHTA and FQGTGA. This CDR3 contains 14 residues. The DNA of the CDR3 is TGTGCCAGCAGCCTATCAGGAGGGAACACTGAAGCTTTCTTT. Its translation is CASSLSGGNTEAFF.

The rearrangement joins TRBV3-1 (or the pseudogene TRBV3-2) to TRBJ2-5, with D possibly matching TRBD1 (5 bases). The V end was cut by 0 bases, the J end by 1 base, with 9 bases between. The CDR3 has 15 amino acids. Germline CDR1 reads LGHDT; CDR2 reads YNNKEL (reference sequence). The CDR3, as DNA: TGTGCCAGCAGCCAAGACCTAGGGGCCCAAGAGACCCAGTACTTC. It is translated as CASSQDLGAQETQYF.

The chain combines TRBV12-5 with TRBJ1-1, with D maybe TRBD1 (5 bases). The ends were cut back, 3 bases at V and 4 bases at J, with 12 bases in the middle. The germline CDR1 and CDR2 sequences are LGHNT and FRNRAP. The CDR3 is made up of 14 amino acids. CDR3 region: CASGLVMGGTEAFF. Written as DNA, the CDR3 is TGTGCTAGTGGTTTAGTTATGGGGGGCACTGAAGCTTTCTTT.

The chain is built from TRBV28 and TRBJ2-7; 9 bases are a match to TRBD1. The J segment lost 7 bases and the V segment lost 6 bases, leaving 4 bases of the junction unmatched. Germline assignment: CDR1 MDHEN and CDR2 SYDVKM. This CDR3 spans 12 amino acids. CDR3 sequence reads: CASSGTGQEQYF. The CDR3 coding sequence is TGTGCCAGCAGCGGGACAGGGCAAGAGCAGTACTTC. The full variable domain, with the rest looked up from reference TRBV28 and TRBJ2-7, is DVKVTQSSRYLVKRTGEKVFLECVQDMDHENMFWYRQDPGLGLRLIYFSYDVKMKEKGDIPEGYSVSREKKERFSLILESASTNQTSMYLCASSGTGQEQYFGPGTRLTVT.

This rearrangement joins TRBV27 to TRBJ2-1; TRBD2 aligns across 10 bases. The CDR3 is 14 residues long. Trimming took 4 bases from V and 7 from J; bases not matched to a gene: 4. Germline loops: CDR1 MNHEY, CDR2 SMNVEV (reference sequence). The CDR3 is CASSSGTSVNEQFF. The CDR3 coding sequence is TGTGCCAGCAGTTCCGGGACTAGCGTTAATGAGCAGTTCTTC.

This clone occurred once. The chain combines TRBV5-1 with TRBJ2-7, with a tentative D call TRBD2 (6 bases). This CDR3 has 13 amino acids. Germline CDR1 and CDR2: SGHRS and YFSETQ. V was pared by 0 bases and J by 6 bases, with 10 bases between. This CDR3 is CASSLEVGGEQYF. As DNA, the CDR3 is TGCGCCAGCAGCTTGGAAGTGGGGGGCGAGCAGTACTTC.

V and J are TRBV9 and TRBJ1-1; 7 nucleotides match TRBD1. The CDR3 has 13 residues. Germline V gene lookup returns CDR1 SGDLS and CDR2 YYNGEE. V shed 5 bases, J shed 7 bases, and the junction held 8 bases outside the gene matches. The CDR3 loop reads CASSPGGQGEAFF. CDR3 coding DNA: TGTGCCAGCAGTCCAGGGGGTCAAGGTGAAGCTTTCTTT.

The chain couples TRBV12-3 or TRBV12-4 to TRBJ1-5, with TRBD1 matching over 8 bases. Trimming at V came to 7 bases and at J to 6 bases, leaving 5 bases not matched to a gene. The CDR3 loop spans 13 amino acids. The CDR3 nucleotides are TGTGCCAGCAAACAGGGGGTAGGTCAGCCCCAGCATTTT. This translates into CASKQGVGQPQHF.

With respect to this clone: Other DNA variants within this sample encode the same CDR3. The genes are TRBV7-2 and TRBJ1-1, with D hard to call. The CDR3 extends over 13 amino acids. The V end was cut by 2 bases, the J end by 2 bases, with 6 bases between. CDR1 and CDR2 from the germline V gene are SGHTA and FQGNSA. DNA for the CDR3: TGTGCCAGCAGCTTATCGGGTAACACTGAAGCTTTCTTT. As protein: CASSLSGNTEAFF.

The chain employs TRBV29-1 and TRBJ1-1; 7 nucleotides match TRBD1. The CDR3 is 13 residues long. Germline lookup yields CDR1 SQVTM and CDR2 ANQGSEA. Trimming cost V 3 bases and J 7 bases; bases outside gene matches: 8. CDR3 region: CSVDPPGQFEAFF. The CDR3 bases are TGCAGCGTTGATCCTCCGGGACAGTTTGAAGCTTTCTTT.

With regard to this clone: Mismatch with germline at one junction end may stem from a read error. This sequence joins TRBV11-2 and TRBJ1-3, with TRBD1 matching over 7 bases. The germline gives CDR1 SGHAT, CDR2 FQNNGV. The CDR3 runs 13 residues. DNA of the CDR3: TGTGCCAGCAGCTTAGGGATCGAAGGACAGGCAAATTTT. Its protein product is CASSLGIEGQANF.

The V gene is TRBV11-2, the J gene TRBJ1-6; D is undetermined. CDR3 length: 14 residues. Looked up from germline, CDR1 is SGHAT and CDR2 is FQNNGV. V was pared by 4 bases and J by 1 base, with 5 bases between. The DNA for the CDR3 is TGTGCCAGCAGCTCCCTGTCCTATAATTCACCCCTCCACTTT. It yields the protein CASSSLSYNSPLHF.

On this clone itself: Other DNA sequences in the same sample also yield this CDR3. This chain links TRBV18 with TRBJ1-5, with a tentative D call TRBD1 (5 bases). V lost 3 bases and J lost 7, with 13 bases in between. CDR1 is KGHSH, CDR2 LQKENI, per germline. This CDR3 is built from 14 residues. In nucleotides, the CDR3 is TGTGCCAGCTCACCCGGCCAGGGTGGCCAGCCCCAGCATTTT. Its protein product is CASSPGQGGQPQHF.

The DNA of the CDR3 is TGTGCCTGGAATCCAGGGGCTGGAAACACCATATATTTT. Encoded protein: CAWNPGAGNTIYF. The chain carries TRBV30 and TRBJ1-3; TRBD1 is a possible D gene (6 bases). V dropped 4 bases and J dropped 2 bases, with 9 bases sitting between them. This CDR3 region has 13 residues. Germline CDR1 is GTSNPN and CDR2 is SVGIG (reference sequence).